Following are 24 T cell receptor beta chains from one sample sequenced in a study of shared clonotypes between healthy human individuals. The repertoire was sequenced with immunoSEQ multiplex PCR; TCRdb's copy has only in-frame clones and lacks some. The table lists over 700,000 clones, roughly 72% of them singletons. Material for sequencing was memory CD4+ T cells sorted from blood. The subset: CD45RA-negative fraction. All receptors come from a woman under 40 in good health.

The chain employs TRBV11-1 and TRBJ2-1; 10 bases line up with TRBD2. The CDR3 is 16 residues long. The V gene's germline CDR1 is SGHAT and CDR2 FQDESV (reference sequence). J gave up 4 bases and V 5 bases, and 8 bases lay outside the gene matches. The CDR3 loop reads CASSIRTSGLYNEQFF. The DNA of the CDR3 is TGTGCCAGCAGCATCCGGACTAGCGGCTTGTACAATGAGCAGTTCTTC.

The chain recombines TRBV5-4 with TRBJ2-5; D is perhaps TRBD2 (6 bases). The CDR3 spans 15 residues. Germline V gene lookup returns CDR1 SGHNT and CDR2 YYREEE (reference sequence). The V gene lost 0 bases and the J gene lost 0 bases, with 9 bases spanning the gap. CDR3: CASSLVGDYQETQYF. For the CDR3, the DNA is TGTGCCAGCAGCTTGGTGGGGGACTACCAAGAGACCCAGTACTTC.

This sequence joins TRBV6-5 and TRBJ2-1; weak D call: TRBD1 (6 bases). V lost 6 bases, J lost 3 bases, and 15 bases lay in between. The CDR3 is 15 residues long. Germline assignment: CDR1 MNHEY and CDR2 SVGAGI. The CDR3 sequence is CASRAGHRVYNEQFF. CDR3 bases: TGTGCCAGCAGGGCAGGACACAGGGTCTACAATGAGCAGTTCTTC.

The J gene is TRBJ2-7, the V gene TRBV10-3, with 11 bases aligning to TRBD1. The V segment lost 10 bases and the J segment 4 bases; nucleotides outside the gene matches: 6. This CDR3 has 13 amino acids. Looked up from germline, CDR1 is ENHRY and CDR2 is SYGVKD. This CDR3 is CATDRGLGYEQYF. The DNA for the CDR3 is TGTGCCACGGACAGGGGGCTTGGGTACGAGCAGTACTTC.

Regarding this clone: This could be a read error, since a much larger clone is one nucleotide away. V usage is TRBV7-2 and J usage is TRBJ1-1; no definite D call. The V gene's germline CDR1 is SGHTA and CDR2 FQGNSA. Trimming pared 6 bases from V and 3 bases from J, leaving 11 bases between. The CDR3 is 13 amino acids. For the CDR3, the DNA is TGTGCCAGCAGTCTGGACGGCTACACTGAAGCTTTCTTT. It encodes CASSLDGYTEAFF. The full variable domain, completed using reference TRBV7-2 and TRBJ1-1, is GAGVSQSPSNKVTEKGKDVELRCDPISGHTALYWYRQSLGQGLEFLIYFQGNSAPDKSGLPSDRFSAERTGGSVSTLTIQRTQQEDSAVYLCASSLDGYTEAFFGQGTRLTVV.

J is TRBJ2-7 and V is TRBV30; 11 bases fit TRBD2. The CDR3 totals 18 residues. Germline loops: CDR1 GTSNPN, CDR2 SVGIG (reference sequence). V shed 2 bases and J 4 bases; nucleotides not matched to a gene: 16. CDR3 sequence reads: CAWSLQRPTSGRRYEQYF. CDR3 bases: TGTGCCTGGAGTCTTCAACGCCCTACTAGCGGGAGACGGTACGAGCAGTACTTC.

V usage is TRBV6-6 and J usage is TRBJ2-6; D is uncertain. This CDR3 has 16 residues. Germline CDR1 MNHNY, CDR2 SVGAGI (reference sequence). Trimming shortened V by 2 bases and J by 2 bases, and 10 bases separated the two germline ends. CDR3 loop: CASSYLQAAGANVLTF. The CDR3 region has the DNA TGTGCCAGCAGTTACCTGCAGGCTGCTGGGGCCAACGTCCTGACTTTC.

The chain couples TRBV27 to TRBJ2-3; TRBD1 agrees at 8 bases. The V and J ends lost 6 bases and 3 bases, in that order; junction bases with no gene match: 5. The length of the CDR3 is 14 residues. Looked up from germline, CDR1 is MNHEY and CDR2 is SMNVEV (reference sequence). CDR3 sequence reads: CASSPWTGTDTQYF. The CDR3 DNA is TGTGCCAGCAGCCCTTGGACAGGGACAGATACGCAGTATTTT.

This clone showed up just a few times. The genes are TRBV11-2 and TRBJ1-3; D remains unclear. The germline V gene has CDR1 SGHAT and CDR2 FQNNGV. The CDR3 totals 12 residues. The V end was cut by 1 base, the J end by 7 bases, with 5 bases between. The CDR3 coding sequence is TGTGCCAGCAGCTTAGTCGTGAACACCATATATTTT. Protein: CASSLVVNTIYF. Full variable domain (rest looked up from reference TRBV11-2 and TRBJ1-3): EAGVAQSPRYKIIEKRQSVAFWCNPISGHATLYWYQQILGQGPKLLIQFQNNGVVDDSQLPKDRFSAERLKGVDSTLKIQPAKLEDSAVYLCASSLVVNTIYFGEGSWLTVV.

This clone was recorded once. The chain couples TRBV6-5 to TRBJ2-6; D not resolved. Germline V gene lookup returns CDR1 MNHEY and CDR2 SVGAGI. Deletions cut 2 bases from V and 2 bases from J, with 7 bases between. The CDR3 is made up of 15 amino acids. In DNA, the CDR3 is TGTGCCAGCAGTTACGAGGTAGCTGGGGCCAACGTCCTGACTTTC. This encodes CASSYEVAGANVLTF.

The rearrangement uses TRBV11-2 and TRBJ2-7; a weak D match, TRBD2 (5 bases). The V and J ends lost 0 bases and 6 bases respectively, with 12 bases between them. This CDR3 comprises 14 residues. CDR1 is SGHAT and CDR2 is FQNNGV in the germline V gene. The CDR3 is CASSLDRVRGEQYF. CDR3 DNA sequence: TGTGCCAGCAGCTTAGATAGGGTCCGGGGCGAGCAGTACTTC.

This clone has more than one count but fewer than ten. V is TRBV6-1 and J is TRBJ1-2; 8 bases agree with TRBD1. The CDR3 is 15 amino acids. Germline CDR1 is MNHNS and CDR2 is SASEGT. The V gene end was trimmed by 1 base and the J gene end by 4 bases; junction bases not matched to a gene: 5. The CDR3 spells CASSEEAGGGYGYTF. CDR3 bases: TGTGCCAGCAGTGAAGAGGCAGGGGGCGGCTATGGCTACACCTTC.

This chain links TRBV25-1 with TRBJ2-6; D not resolved. With 3 bases removed from V and 3 bases from J, the gap between germline ends came to 9 bases. CDR3 length equals 15 residues. Germline assignment: CDR1 MGHDK and CDR2 SYGVNS. CDR3 nucleotide sequence: TGTGCCAGCAGTGACCCTCAAGTTGGGGCCAACGTCCTGACTTTC. It yields the protein CASSDPQVGANVLTF.

There are many counts of this clone. The chain employs TRBV5-1 and TRBJ2-1; D unclear. Trimming stripped 4 bases from V and 9 bases from J, with 17 bases between. CDR3 length: 14 residues. Germline CDR1 SGHRS, CDR2 YFSETQ. Here the CDR3 DNA reads TGCGCCAGCAGCACTCAGGTAGGGTCCCTTGAGCAGTTCTTC. This gives the protein CASSTQVGSLEQFF.

V is TRBV5-1 and J is TRBJ2-1; D gene ambiguous. V was trimmed by 1 base and J by 0 bases, leaving 8 bases between them. Germline V lookup: CDR1 SGHRS, CDR2 YFSETQ. This CDR3 comprises 15 residues. The CDR3: CASSLLVSSYNEQFF. Here the CDR3 DNA reads TGCGCCAGCAGCTTGTTAGTGAGCTCCTACAATGAGCAGTTCTTC.

This chain joins TRBV27 and TRBJ1-1; 11 bases are a match to TRBD1. In germline, CDR1 is MNHEY, CDR2 SMNVEV (reference sequence). V shed 6 bases, J shed 7 bases, and the junction held 4 bases outside the gene matches. There are 13 residues in the CDR3. The CDR3 spells CASSWDRGVEAFF. In DNA, the CDR3 is TGTGCCAGCAGCTGGGACAGGGGGGTTGAAGCTTTCTTT.

The chain employs TRBV29-1 and TRBJ2-3, with D unresolved. V lost 8 bases, J lost 5 bases, and 11 bases lay in between. The germline CDR1 and CDR2 sequences are SQVTM and ANQGSEA. This CDR3 comprises 11 residues. The CDR3 sequence: CSLLQLDTQYF. The CDR3 DNA sequence: TGCAGCCTCTTACAGTTAGATACGCAGTATTTT.

CDR3 nucleotides: TGTGCCAGCAGCAAAGGCTCAGGGGGCTCTGAAGCTTTCTTT. It codes for CASSKGSGGSEAFF. The gene calls are TRBV21-1 and TRBJ1-1; the D call of TRBD1 is as the table states it, not checked on the DNA. TRBV21-1 is shown as a pseudogene. The CDR3 contains 14 residues.

This clone was seen only a few times. The chain couples TRBV5-1 to TRBJ2-7; D remains ambiguous. Germline V gene data show CDR1 as SGHRS and CDR2 as YFSETQ. The CDR3 consists of 15 residues. With 0 bases removed from V and 2 bases from J, the gap between germline ends came to 12 bases. The CDR3 loop reads CASSLGPGITYEQYF. CDR3 DNA sequence: TGCGCCAGCAGCTTGGGGCCCGGCATCACCTACGAGCAGTACTTC.

Many counts were recorded for this clone. CDR3 sequence (DNA): TGTGCCAGCAGTTGGAATGGGGGCTACACCTTC. Amino acid sequence: CASSWNGGYTF. The chain combines TRBV28 with TRBJ1-2; D unresolved. Per germline, CDR1 MDHEN and CDR2 SYDVKM. V lost 4 bases and J 8 bases, leaving 8 bases between the germline ends. The CDR3 totals 11 residues.

This clone came up many times. This sequence joins TRBV7-9 and TRBJ2-1; 9 positions agree with TRBD1. The J segment lost 3 bases and the V segment lost 5 bases, leaving 8 bases of the junction unmatched. There are 16 residues in the CDR3. Germline values: CDR1 SEHNR, CDR2 FQNEAQ (reference sequence). As DNA, the CDR3 is TGTGCCAGCAGCCCTACGGGACAGGGTCGCTACAATGAGCAGTTCTTC. The encoded protein is CASSPTGQGRYNEQFF.

This CDR3 is CASSRQGYAGNTIYF. The CDR3 DNA follows: TGTGCCAGTAGTAGACAGGGATATGCTGGAAACACCATATATTTT. The genes are TRBV19 and TRBJ1-3, with 7 positions matching TRBD1. V lost 4 bases and J lost 2; bases outside the gene matches: 5. The CDR3 has 15 residues. The germline V gene encodes CDR1 LNHDA and CDR2 SQIVND (reference sequence).

V gene TRBV12-5 combines with J gene TRBJ2-5, with D perhaps TRBD2 (6 bases). Trimming shortened V by 0 bases and J by 2 bases, and 13 bases separated the two germline ends. This CDR3 region has 16 residues. CDR1 is LGHNT and CDR2 is FRNRAP in the germline V gene. The CDR3 protein is CASGLVLAGRQETQYF. The CDR3 nucleotides are TGTGCTAGTGGTTTGGTACTGGCGGGGAGACAAGAGACCCAGTACTTC.

The J gene is TRBJ1-2, the V gene TRBV6-1; D may be TRBD1 (5 bases). The CDR3 is made up of 14 amino acids. The ends were cut back, 0 bases at V and 8 bases at J, with 13 bases in the middle. Germline V gives CDR1 MNHNS, CDR2 SASEGT. As DNA, the CDR3 is TGTGCCAGCAGTGAAGCGGTTATGGGGGGAGGCTACACCTTC. Its protein is CASSEAVMGGGYTF.